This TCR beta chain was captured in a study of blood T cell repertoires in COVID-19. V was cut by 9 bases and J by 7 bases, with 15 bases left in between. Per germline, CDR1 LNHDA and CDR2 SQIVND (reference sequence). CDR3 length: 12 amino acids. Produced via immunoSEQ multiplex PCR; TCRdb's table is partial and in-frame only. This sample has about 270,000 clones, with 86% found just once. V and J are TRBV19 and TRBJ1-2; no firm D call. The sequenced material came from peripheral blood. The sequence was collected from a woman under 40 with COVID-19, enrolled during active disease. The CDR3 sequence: CASSGSSFGYTF. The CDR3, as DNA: TGTGCCAGCAGCGGCTCGTCCTTTGGCTACACCTTC.